This record covers a single T cell receptor (beta chain). This record belongs to a study of T-cell reconstitution after alpha-beta-depleted transplantation in children. V lost 4 bases and J lost 8, with 20 bases in between. Germline V gene data show CDR1 as SEHNR and CDR2 as FQNEAQ (reference sequence). The CDR3 spans 15 residues. Unique molecular identifiers were built into the TCRbeta library. Using its own MiXCR run on the PCR reads, TCRdb lists one record per CDR3 protein. The sample lists 500,000 or so distinct CDR3 sequences, approximately 29% occurring once. The sample consisted of PBMCs from the stem cell graft donor, taken from the stem cell graft. This clonotype was obtained from a human donor who donated a stem cell graft to a child with aplastic anemia. The rearrangement links TRBV7-9 to TRBJ1-2, with D possibly matching TRBD1 (5 bases). The CDR3 protein is CASSWGFGPEAGYTF. In nucleotides, the CDR3 is TGTGCCAGCAGCTGGGGCTTTGGTCCCGAGGCGGGCTACACCTTC. Full variable domain (remainder filled in from reference TRBV7-9 and TRBJ1-2): DTGVSQNPRHKITKRGQNVTFRCDPISEHNRLYWYRQTLGQGPEFLTYFQNEAQLEKSRLLSDRFSAERPKGSFSTLEIQRTEQGDSAMYLCASSWGFGPEAGYTFGSGTRLTVV.